The clone carrying this TCR beta chain was found once. Its matching antigen is unknown. These data come from a study of Ad26.COV2.S vaccination and SARS-CoV-2 variants. Study results and caveats: TCR breadth and depth estimates may have understated total T cell responses.

Profiled with immunoSEQ multiplex PCR; TCRdb holds only in-frame clones, not every one. The table lists fewer than 800,000 clones, 80% to 90% of them singletons. The germline V and J ends were trimmed by 0 bases and 2 bases, with 18 bases remaining between them. The CDR3 has 18 residues. Per germline, CDR1 SGHDT and CDR2 YYEEEE. The treatment denotes: roughly 20 received Ad26.COV2.S at low or high dose, single or two shots; about 5 received placebo; per-sample allocation not given. Repertoires come from day 63 after the first vaccine or placebo injection. V and J are TRBV5-6 and TRBJ2-1; D assignment may be TRBD1 or TRBD2 (6 bases each). This receptor was identified in a person between 18 and 59 years old who received the Ad26.COV2.S COVID-19 vaccine or a placebo. Here the sequenced sample was peripheral blood, taken in a trial of Ad26.COV2.S vaccine versus placebo. Here the CDR3 reads CASSLGVGGIPPYNEQFF. The CDR3 DNA is TGTGCCAGCAGCTTGGGGGTAGGGGGGATACCCCCCTACAATGAGCAGTTCTTC. Combining the CDR3 with reference TRBV5-6 and TRBJ2-1 gives the whole variable domain DAGVTQSPTHLIKTRGQQVTLRCSPKSGHDTVSWYQQALGQGPQFIFQYYEEEERQRGNFPDRFSGHQFPNYSSELNVNALLLGDSALYLCASSLGVGGIPPYNEQFFGPGTRLTVL.